The entry below describes one TCR beta chain. Assay: immunoSEQ multiplex PCR; the TCRdb copy retains only in-frame clones and omits some. The sample has about 3,500 clones, 79% seen once; the top ten hold approximately 30%. Between the trimmed V and J ends, which lost 7 bases and 9 bases, there was a span of 9 bases. This CDR3 has 11 residues. The germline gives CDR1 MDHEN, CDR2 SYDVKM. This record belongs to a study of T cell clonotyping in hematopoietic cell transplantation. The sample consisted of peripheral blood mononuclear cells, taken at the time of graft-versus-host disease after allogeneic stem cell transplant. The clonotype was recovered from a female patient aged 45-65 years who had an allogeneic stem cell transplant from an unrelated donor, so the T cells may come from the graft donor. Some clones in this sample may be carry-over from other donors' samples. The rearrangement joins TRBV28 to TRBJ2-2; D gene uncertain. CDR3 sequence reads: CASTSDRELFF. The CDR3 DNA is TGTGCCAGCACCTCCGACAGGGAGCTGTTTTTT.